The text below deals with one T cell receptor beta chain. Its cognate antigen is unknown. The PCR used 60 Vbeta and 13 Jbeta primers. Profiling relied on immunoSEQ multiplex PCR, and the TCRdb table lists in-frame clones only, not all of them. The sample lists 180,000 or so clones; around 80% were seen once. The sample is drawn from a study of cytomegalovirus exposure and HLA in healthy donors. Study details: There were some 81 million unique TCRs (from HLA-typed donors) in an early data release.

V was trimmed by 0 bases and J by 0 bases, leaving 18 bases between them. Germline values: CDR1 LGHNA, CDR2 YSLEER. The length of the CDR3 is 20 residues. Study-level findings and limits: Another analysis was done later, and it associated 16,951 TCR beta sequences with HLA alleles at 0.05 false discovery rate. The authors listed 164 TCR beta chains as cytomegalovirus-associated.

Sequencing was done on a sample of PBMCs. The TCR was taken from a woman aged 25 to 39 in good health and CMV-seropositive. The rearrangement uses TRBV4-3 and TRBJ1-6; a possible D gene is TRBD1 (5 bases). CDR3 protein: CASSQDRVGGSSSYNSPLHF. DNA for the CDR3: TGCGCCAGCAGCCAAGACAGGGTAGGCGGGAGCAGCTCCTATAATTCACCCCTCCACTTT.